This entry lists 27 T cell receptor beta chains sequenced from one sample in a study of T cells after yellow fever vaccination. TCRdb used MiXCR to reprocess the 5' RACE reads, holding one entry per CDR3 protein. Among 300,000 to 450,000 distinct CDR3 sequences, 7% to 9% were seen once, and the ten largest hold roughly a sixth. This material consisted of PBMCs, taken about 41 days after the first yellow fever vaccination. The receptors were gathered from a man aged 18 to 29 who received the YFV17D yellow fever vaccine.

The chain is built from TRBV7-7 and TRBJ2-7, with D possibly TRBD2 on 5 matching bases. This CDR3 is built from 17 residues. Germline V gene data show CDR1 as SSHAT and CDR2 as FNYEAQ (reference sequence). The CDR3 loop reads CASSLATRRWDSYEQYV. Written as DNA, the CDR3 is TGTGCTAGCAGCTTAGCTACCAGGAGGTGGGACTCCTACGAGCAGTACGTC.

The table lists this clonotype with a few counts. The chain joins TRBV7-2 to TRBJ2-2; D gene ambiguous. CDR1 SGHTA and CDR2 FQGNSA come from the germline V gene. The CDR3 has 17 amino acids. The germline V and J ends were trimmed by 2 bases and 2 bases, with 15 bases remaining between them. The CDR3 spells CASSLMFAAKNTGELFF. The DNA for the CDR3 is TGTGCCAGCAGCTTAATGTTCGCCGCTAAAAACACCGGGGAGCTGTTTTTT.

The CDR3 nucleotides read TGCAGTGCTTCGGAGGTGGGACACTCTGGAAACACCATATATTTT. This gives the protein CSASEVGHSGNTIYF. The chain joins TRBV20-1 to TRBJ1-3; weak D call: TRBD1 (6 bases). Trimming cost V 5 bases and J 0 bases, with 14 bases left between them. This CDR3 has 15 amino acids. Germline assignment: CDR1 DFQATT and CDR2 SNEGSKA (reference sequence).

The rearrangement joins TRBV10-3 to TRBJ2-5; 9 nucleotides agree with TRBD1. The CDR3 is 15 residues long. From germline, CDR1 is ENHRY and CDR2 SYGVKD. V shed 4 bases, J shed 0 bases, and the junction held 3 bases outside the gene matches. As DNA, the CDR3 is TGTGCCATCAGTGTCACAGGGGGCCACCAAGAGACCCAGTACTTC. This translates into CAISVTGGHQETQYF.

This clonotype was seen a few times. The chain joins TRBV9 to TRBJ1-2, with TRBD1 matching 7 bases. V lost 0 bases to trimming and J lost 5 bases; unmatched junction nucleotides: 13. The CDR3 spans 17 residues. The germline CDR1 and CDR2 sequences are SGDLS and YYNGEE. The CDR3 nucleotides read TGTGCCAGCAGCGTAGGGGTAGGAGGTGACAGGGCATATGGCTACACCTTC. Protein product: CASSVGVGGDRAYGYTF.

This chain uses TRBV18 with TRBJ2-1; D gene ambiguous. V lost 0 bases to trimming and J lost 5 bases, with 5 bases between them. The CDR3 runs to 13 residues. In germline, CDR1 is KGHSH, CDR2 LQKENI. The CDR3 DNA follows: TGTGCCAGCTCACCACCACTGGACAATGAGCAGTTCTTC. Protein product: CASSPPLDNEQFF.

The chain links TRBV6-5 to TRBJ2-4; 11 bases fit TRBD1. V lost 4 bases and J lost 15; bases outside the gene matches: 11. The germline V gene encodes CDR1 MNHEY and CDR2 SVGAGI. The CDR3 runs 14 residues. The DNA for the CDR3 is TGTGCCAGCAGTTCCCCTGGACAGGGGGCTCACCTGTACTTC. Translation gives CASSSPGQGAHLYF.

The chain couples TRBV9 to TRBJ2-3; the D gene is possibly TRBD2 (6 bases). Trimming shortened V by 0 bases and J by 5 bases, and 10 bases separated the two germline ends. The CDR3 length is 14 residues. Germline V gene sequence: CDR1 SGDLS, CDR2 YYNGEE. The CDR3 loop is CASSVVGGGDTQYF. The CDR3 DNA reads as TGTGCCAGCAGCGTAGTCGGGGGTGGAGATACGCAGTATTTT.

This clonotype appeared a few times. The J gene is TRBJ2-7, the V gene TRBV19; 11 nucleotides align to TRBD1. The length of the CDR3 is 15 residues. V lost 9 bases to trimming and J lost 4 bases; unmatched junction nucleotides: 11. The germline V gene encodes CDR1 LNHDA and CDR2 SQIVND (reference sequence). CDR3 DNA: TGTGCCAGCGGCCGGACAGGGGGCGCGGCGTACGAGCAGTACTTC. Translating it yields CASGRTGGAAYEQYF.

This clonotype has a count of ten or more. The chain couples TRBV5-1 to TRBJ2-3; D uncertain. The length of the CDR3 is 15 residues. CDR1 and CDR2 from the germline V gene are SGHRS and YFSETQ. With 4 bases removed from V and 4 bases from J, the gap between germline ends came to 16 bases. In DNA form, the CDR3 reads TGCGCCAGCAGCGTCGCGCCGGTAGGCCCAGATACGCAGTATTTT. This codes for CASSVAPVGPDTQYF.

This clonotype has only a few counts. The chain uses TRBV6-5 and TRBJ1-2; D is undetermined. Germline loops: CDR1 MNHEY, CDR2 SVGAGI. This CDR3 is 8 amino acids long. V lost 3 bases and J lost 12, with 2 bases in between. CDR3 loop: CASSYHTF. The CDR3 DNA follows: TGTGCCAGCAGTTATCACACCTTC.

This clonotype was observed a handful of times. The chain carries TRBV12-3 or TRBV12-4 and TRBJ1-2; D unclear. The CDR3 is 15 amino acids. V lost 0 bases and J lost 2, with 10 bases in between. CDR3: CASSLAPQANYGYTF. CDR3 DNA: TGTGCCAGCAGTTTAGCGCCCCAGGCGAACTATGGCTACACCTTC.

The chain is built from TRBV7-2 and TRBJ2-3, with TRBD1 identical over 7 bases. V lost 10 bases, J lost 0 bases, and 7 bases stayed unmatched. The CDR3 is made up of 14 amino acids. CDR1 is SGHTA, CDR2 FQGNSA, per germline. CDR3 region: CATSGQPSTDTQYF. The CDR3 nucleotides are TGTGCCACGTCGGGACAGCCTAGCACAGATACGCAGTATTTT.

This chain links TRBV5-1 with TRBJ2-5, with no clear D. This CDR3 is 13 amino acids long. The ends were cut back, 2 bases at V and 2 bases at J, with 7 bases in the middle. The germline V gene encodes CDR1 SGHRS and CDR2 YFSETQ. CDR3 coding DNA: TGCGCCAGCAGCTTAGAACTTCAAGAGACCCAGTACTTC. It specifies CASSLELQETQYF.

This clonotype was picked up a small number of times. The chain employs TRBV7-9 and TRBJ2-7, with 7 bases matching TRBD1. The CDR3 is 17 amino acids. The junction had 13 bases not matched to a gene; V was cut back by 2 bases and J by 3 bases. CDR1 is SEHNR, CDR2 FQNEAQ, per germline (reference sequence). CDR3 in amino acids: CASSLIGWGQRDYEQYF. The CDR3 coding sequence is TGTGCCAGCAGCTTAATTGGGTGGGGACAGAGGGACTACGAGCAGTACTTC.

The chain has TRBV11-2 and TRBJ2-1; D is undetermined. CDR3 length: 15 amino acids. Trimming stripped 5 bases from V and 2 bases from J, with 13 bases between. Per germline, CDR1 SGHAT and CDR2 FQNNGV. DNA of the CDR3: TGTGCCAGCAGCCCCGACCGTTTAGCCTACAATGAGCAGTTCTTC. It encodes CASSPDRLAYNEQFF.

This clonotype has just a few counts. The V gene is TRBV9, the J gene TRBJ2-1; the match to TRBD1 covers 7 bases. The CDR3 sequence is 15 residues long. V dropped 3 bases and J dropped 12; count of bases not matched to a gene: 15. Germline loops: CDR1 SGDLS, CDR2 YYNGEE. Written as DNA, the CDR3 is TGTGCCAGCAGCGCCGCAAGGGACAGTAAACGAGGGCAGTTCTTC. It translates to CASSAARDSKRGQFF.

This clonotype was found a few times. Here the CDR3 reads CASSLIGLGAMNTEAFF. As DNA, the CDR3 is TGCGCCAGCAGCTTGATAGGGCTCGGGGCCATGAACACTGAAGCTTTCTTT. The chain recombines TRBV5-1 with TRBJ1-1, with a tentative D call TRBD1 (5 bases). The CDR3 sequence is 17 residues long. Germline assignment: CDR1 SGHRS and CDR2 YFSETQ. V lost 1 base and J 0 bases, leaving 16 bases between the germline ends.

This clonotype was picked up a small number of times. V is TRBV20-1 and J is TRBJ1-4; D may be TRBD1 (5 bases). Trimming shortened V by 3 bases and J by 0 bases, and 11 bases separated the two germline ends. The CDR3 sequence is 15 residues long. Germline V CDR1 and CDR2: DFQATT, SNEGSKA (reference sequence). The CDR3 DNA is TGCAGTGCTAGGGTCAGGGCTGCAACTAATGAAAAACTGTTTTTT. Its translation is CSARVRAATNEKLFF.

This clonotype was recorded many times. The rearrangement links TRBV10-3 to TRBJ1-5; D call uncertain. This CDR3 contains 16 residues. The V gene lost 2 bases and the J gene lost 0 bases, with 11 bases spanning the gap. Looked up from germline, CDR1 is ENHRY and CDR2 is SYGVKD. CDR3 nucleotides: TGTGCCATCAGTGAGGTCAGAACCGGTAGCAATCAGCCCCAGCATTTT. The encoded protein is CAISEVRTGSNQPQHF.

The chain joins TRBV19 to TRBJ1-1; D is possibly TRBD1 (6 bases). The CDR3 is made up of 14 amino acids. Trimming removed 3 bases at V and 4 bases at J, with 12 bases between. From germline, CDR1 is LNHDA and CDR2 SQIVND (reference sequence). CDR3 nucleotides: TGTGCCAGTAGTATGCACAGGGCGGTCACTGAAGCTTTCTTT. This translates into CASSMHRAVTEAFF.

V and J are TRBV6-2 or TRBV6-3 and TRBJ2-2; no reliable D call. The CDR3 is 12 residues long. Germline V gives CDR1 MNHEY, CDR2 SVGEGT. V was cut by 2 bases and J by 9 bases, with 7 bases left in between. The chain's CDR3 is CASSYGDRELFF. CDR3 in DNA: TGTGCCAGCAGTTACGGAGACCGGGAGCTGTTTTTT.

The chain has TRBV23-1 and TRBJ2-7, with TRBD1 as a possible D gene (6 bases). TRBV23-1 is an ORF, and what it does is uncertain. This CDR3 contains 19 residues. Trimming removed 0 bases at V and 0 bases at J, with 21 bases between. CDR3 protein: CASSQSPSTGLPPSYEQYV. The CDR3 DNA reads as TGCGCCAGCAGTCAATCCCCCTCGACAGGCCTACCTCCCTCCTACGAGCAGTACGTC.

This clonotype was observed a handful of times. This rearrangement joins TRBV6-1 to TRBJ2-1, with TRBD2 matching 9 bases. The CDR3 runs to 17 residues. V lost 6 bases, J lost 2 bases, and 11 bases stayed unmatched. Germline V lookup: CDR1 MNHNS, CDR2 SASEGT. CDR3 protein: CASREILAGRTYNEQFF. CDR3 in DNA: TGTGCCAGCAGAGAAATTCTAGCGGGGAGGACCTACAATGAGCAGTTCTTC.

V is TRBV20-1 and J is TRBJ1-2, with D unresolved. Germline values: CDR1 DFQATT, CDR2 SNEGSKA (reference sequence). The CDR3 length is 15 residues. Trimming pared 3 bases from V and 3 bases from J, leaving 17 bases between. The CDR3: CSARHPSRQYYGYTF. The CDR3 DNA reads TGCAGTGCTAGGCATCCGTCGAGACAATACTATGGCTACACCTTC.

The chain links TRBV20-1 to TRBJ1-2; 9 bases agree with TRBD1. Germline assignment: CDR1 DFQATT and CDR2 SNEGSKA (reference sequence). This CDR3 comprises 14 residues. V lost 3 bases and J lost 1; bases outside the gene matches: 3. CDR3 amino acids: CSARGQGFNYGYTF. In DNA, the CDR3 is TGCAGTGCTAGGGGACAGGGATTTAACTATGGCTACACCTTC.

This clonotype was counted between two and nine times. This rearrangement joins TRBV20-1 to TRBJ1-1, with unresolved D. Looked up from germline, CDR1 is DFQATT and CDR2 is SNEGSKA (reference sequence). The CDR3 runs 12 residues. The V gene lost 5 bases and the J gene lost 1 base, with 8 bases spanning the gap. For the CDR3, the DNA is TGCAGTGCTTTAAAGGGGAACACTGAAGCTTTCTTT. This encodes CSALKGNTEAFF.